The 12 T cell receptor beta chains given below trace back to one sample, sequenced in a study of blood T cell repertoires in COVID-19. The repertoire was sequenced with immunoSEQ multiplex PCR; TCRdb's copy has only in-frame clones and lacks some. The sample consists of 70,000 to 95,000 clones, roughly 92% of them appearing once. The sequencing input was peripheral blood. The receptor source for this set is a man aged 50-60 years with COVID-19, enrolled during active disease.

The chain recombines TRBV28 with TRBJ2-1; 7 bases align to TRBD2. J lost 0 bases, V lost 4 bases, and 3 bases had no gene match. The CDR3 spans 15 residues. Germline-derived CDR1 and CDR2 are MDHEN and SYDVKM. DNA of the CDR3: TGTGCCAGCAGTTCCACTAGCGTCTCCTACAATGAGCAGTTCTTC. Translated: CASSSTSVSYNEQFF. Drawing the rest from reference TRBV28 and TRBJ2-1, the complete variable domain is DVKVTQSSRYLVKRTGEKVFLECVQDMDHENMFWYRQDPGLGLRLIYFSYDVKMKEKGDIPEGYSVSREKKERFSLILESASTNQTSMYLCASSSTSVSYNEQFFGPGTRLTVL.

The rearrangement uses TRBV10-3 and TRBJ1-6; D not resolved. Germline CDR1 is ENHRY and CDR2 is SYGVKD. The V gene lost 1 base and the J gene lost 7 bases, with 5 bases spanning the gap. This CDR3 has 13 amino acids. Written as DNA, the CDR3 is TGTGCCATCAGTGAGTTTTCAAATTCACCCCTCCACTTT. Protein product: CAISEFSNSPLHF.

The CDR3 reads CASSYSTGNYGYTF. Written as DNA, the CDR3 is TGTGCCAGCAGTTACTCGACGGGGAACTATGGCTACACCTTC. The chain links TRBV6-2 or TRBV6-3 to TRBJ1-2; D is unclear. CDR3 length: 14 amino acids. Trimming cost V 0 bases and J 2 bases, with 7 bases left between them. CDR1 is MNHEY, CDR2 SVGEGT, per germline.

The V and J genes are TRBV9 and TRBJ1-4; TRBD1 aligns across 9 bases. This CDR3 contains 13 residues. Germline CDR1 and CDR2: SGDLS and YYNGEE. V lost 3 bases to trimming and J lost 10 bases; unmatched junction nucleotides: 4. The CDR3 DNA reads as TGTGCCAGCAGCGCCCTGACAGGGGGAAAACTGTTTTTT. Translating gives CASSALTGGKLFF.

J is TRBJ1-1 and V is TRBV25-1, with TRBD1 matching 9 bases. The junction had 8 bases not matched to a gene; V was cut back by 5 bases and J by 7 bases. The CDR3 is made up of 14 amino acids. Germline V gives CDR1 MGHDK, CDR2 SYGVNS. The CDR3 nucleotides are TGTGCCAGCAGTCCGGGACAGGGAACTTATGAAGCTTTCTTT. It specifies CASSPGQGTYEAFF.

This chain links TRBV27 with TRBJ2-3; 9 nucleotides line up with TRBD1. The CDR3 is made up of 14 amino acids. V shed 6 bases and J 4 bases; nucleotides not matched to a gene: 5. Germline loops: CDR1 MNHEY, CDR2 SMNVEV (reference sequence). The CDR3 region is CASSRDREPDTQYF. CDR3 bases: TGTGCCAGCAGCCGGGACAGGGAACCAGATACGCAGTATTTT.

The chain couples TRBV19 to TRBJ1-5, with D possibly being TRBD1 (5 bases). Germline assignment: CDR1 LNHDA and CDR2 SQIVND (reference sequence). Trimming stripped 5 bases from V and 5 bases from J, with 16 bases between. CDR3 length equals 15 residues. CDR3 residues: CASSPGTVDYQPQHF. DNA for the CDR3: TGTGCCAGTAGTCCCGGGACTGTGGACTATCAGCCCCAGCATTTT.

The CDR3 nucleotides read TGTGCCAGCAGCCCCCCCTCTACGGGAGGGCCGGGCGGGGAGCTGTTTTTT. Translation gives CASSPPSTGGPGGELFF. The gene calls are TRBV11-3 and TRBJ2-2; 8 bases match TRBD2. CDR1 SGHNT and CDR2 YENEEA come from the germline V gene. V lost 5 bases, J lost 7 bases, and 15 bases stayed unmatched. This CDR3 is 17 amino acids long.

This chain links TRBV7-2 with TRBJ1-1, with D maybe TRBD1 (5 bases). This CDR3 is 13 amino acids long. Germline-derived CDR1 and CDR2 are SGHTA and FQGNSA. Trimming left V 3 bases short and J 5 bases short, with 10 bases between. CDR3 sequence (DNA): TGTGCCAGCAGCTTCACCGGACAAACTGAAGCTTTCTTT. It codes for CASSFTGQTEAFF.

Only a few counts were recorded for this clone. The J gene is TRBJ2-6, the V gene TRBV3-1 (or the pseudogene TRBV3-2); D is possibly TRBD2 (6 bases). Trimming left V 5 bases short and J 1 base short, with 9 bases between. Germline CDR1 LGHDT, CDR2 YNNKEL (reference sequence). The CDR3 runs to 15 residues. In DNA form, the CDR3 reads TGTGCCAGCAGCGCGACTAGTTCTGGGGCCAACGTCCTGACTTTC. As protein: CASSATSSGANVLTF.

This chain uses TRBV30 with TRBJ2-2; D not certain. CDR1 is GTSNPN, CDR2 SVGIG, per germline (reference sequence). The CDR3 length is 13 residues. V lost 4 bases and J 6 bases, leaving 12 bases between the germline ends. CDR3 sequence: CAWNPLDPGELFF. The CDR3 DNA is TGTGCCTGGAATCCTCTAGACCCCGGGGAGCTGTTTTTT.

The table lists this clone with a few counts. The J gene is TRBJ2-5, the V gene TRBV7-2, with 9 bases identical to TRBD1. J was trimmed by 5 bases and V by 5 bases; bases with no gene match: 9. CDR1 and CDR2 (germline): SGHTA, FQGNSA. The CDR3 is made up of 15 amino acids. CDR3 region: CASSRDRGRAETQYF. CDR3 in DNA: TGTGCCAGCAGCCGTGACAGGGGGAGAGCGGAGACCCAGTACTTC.